Included here is one T cell receptor (beta chain) sequence, with context. Its antigen is as yet unknown. CDR1 is SQVTM and CDR2 is ANQGSEA in the germline V gene. The CDR3 contains 15 residues. The J segment lost 5 bases and the V segment lost 4 bases, leaving 11 bases of the junction unmatched. Division of CD4+ cells produced a CD45RA+ naive subset and a CD45RA-negative memory subset. The data were obtained in a study of shared clonotypes between healthy human individuals. Study-wide findings and caveats: Naive CD4 clonotypes overlapped across a handful of donors at around 4.8%. Rarefaction indicated that sorted-subset sequencing remained incomplete although depth was large.

The table came from immunoSEQ multiplex PCR; TCRdb's copy has only in-frame clones and leaves some out. The data hold over a million clones, with around 97% observed a single time. The chain joins TRBV29-1 to TRBJ2-5, with 9 bases lining up with TRBD2. Specimen: naive CD4+ T cells sorted from blood. Subset defined: CD45RA+ positively selected. The TCR originated in a man in his thirties or forties in good health. Written as DNA, the CDR3 is TGCAGCGTTGGGGCTAGCGGGGCCCAAGGGGAGACCCAGTACTTC. Its translation is CSVGASGAQGETQYF. The whole variable domain, filled in from reference TRBV29-1 and TRBJ2-5, reads SAVISQKPSRDICQRGTSLTIQCQVDSQVTMMFWYRQQPGQSLTLIATANQGSEATYESGFVIDKFPISRPNLTFSTLTVSNMSPEDSSIYLCSVGASGAQGETQYFGPGTRLLVL.